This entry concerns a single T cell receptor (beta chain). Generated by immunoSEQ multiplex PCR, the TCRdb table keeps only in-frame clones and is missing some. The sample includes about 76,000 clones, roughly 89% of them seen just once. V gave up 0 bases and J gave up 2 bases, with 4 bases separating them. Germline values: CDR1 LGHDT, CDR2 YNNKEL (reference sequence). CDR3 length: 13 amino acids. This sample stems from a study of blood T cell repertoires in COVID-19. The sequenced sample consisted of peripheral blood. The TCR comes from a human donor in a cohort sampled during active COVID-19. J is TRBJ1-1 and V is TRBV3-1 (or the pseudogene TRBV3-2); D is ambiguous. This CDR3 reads CASSQEANTEAFF. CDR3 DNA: TGTGCCAGCAGCCAAGAGGCAAACACTGAAGCTTTCTTT.